Below, 10 T cell receptor beta chains from the same sample are listed, as sequenced in a study of T cells in localized non-small cell lung cancer (dated by TCRdb to the early 2020s). Library preparation used the immunoSEQ multiplex PCR assay. In its TCRdb copy, this immuneACCESS table keeps in-frame sequences only and misses some clones. Where compared with another copy, unresolved V genes explain less than half of these, and the others have no known cause. The sample includes over 50,000 clones, with almost 90% observed a single time. The ten largest make up over 1.5% of the sample. Sequencing used peripheral blood, obtained before any cancer treatment. Every receptor here comes from a woman aged 40 to 75 with stage I lung adenocarcinoma.

The rearrangement uses TRBV6-1 and TRBJ2-1; 8 nucleotides agree with TRBD1. V was clipped by 3 bases and J by 7 bases; unmatched bases: 5. The CDR3 loop spans 14 amino acids. CDR1 and CDR2 (germline): MNHNS, SASEGT. Here the CDR3 reads CASSEDRARNEQFF. In nucleotides, the CDR3 is TGTGCCAGCAGTGAGGACAGGGCGAGGAATGAGCAGTTCTTC.

The chain couples TRBV10-3 to TRBJ1-4; 10 bases are a match to TRBD1. Trimming at V came to 6 bases and at J to 4 bases, leaving 11 bases not matched to a gene. Germline V gene lookup returns CDR1 ENHRY and CDR2 SYGVKD. This CDR3 comprises 17 residues. In DNA form, the CDR3 reads TGTGCCATCAGGAATAGTATTGGGACAGGGGATAATGAAAAACTGTTTTTT. Protein product: CAIRNSIGTGDNEKLFF.

The V call is TRBV5-4, the J call TRBJ1-2, with 7 bases that match TRBD1. Germline trimming cut 4 bases from V and 0 bases from J; bases unmatched to any gene: 9. The V gene's germline CDR1 is SGHNT and CDR2 YYREEE (reference sequence). The length of the CDR3 is 16 residues. As DNA, the CDR3 is TGTGCCAGCAGCCTTAGACAGGGCTCAGCTAACTATGGCTACACCTTC. Translating gives CASSLRQGSANYGYTF. Using reference TRBV5-4 and TRBJ1-2 for the parts outside the CDR3, the full variable domain is ETGVTQSPTHLIKTRGQQVTLRCSSQSGHNTVSWYQQALGQGPQFIFQYYREEENGRGNFPPRFSGLQFPNYSSELNVNALELDDSALYLCASSLRQGSANYGYTFGSGTRLTVV.

This chain links TRBV19 with TRBJ2-7; 10 bases are a match to TRBD2. Germline V gene data show CDR1 as LNHDA and CDR2 as SQIVND (reference sequence). The CDR3 loop spans 15 amino acids. V trimming: 6 bases; J trimming: 0 bases; junction bases outside the gene matches: 5. CDR3 sequence reads: CASRRLAGDSYEQYF. In DNA, the CDR3 is TGTGCCAGTAGGAGACTAGCGGGCGACTCCTACGAGCAGTACTTC.

The rearrangement joins TRBV6-6 to TRBJ1-1, with 7 bases matching TRBD1. The V gene end was trimmed by 7 bases and the J gene end by 3 bases; junction bases not matched to a gene: 5. This CDR3 region has 13 residues. The V gene's germline CDR1 is MNHNY and CDR2 SVGAGI (reference sequence). CDR3 DNA sequence: TGTGCCAGCACCTACAGGGGCGACACTGAAGCTTTCTTT. Translating it yields CASTYRGDTEAFF.

This clone was observed a single time. V and J are TRBV7-6 and TRBJ2-1; 12 positions match TRBD2. Unmatched junction bases numbered 0, after V lost 2 bases and J lost 1 base. This CDR3 is 16 amino acids long. Looked up from germline, CDR1 is SGHVS and CDR2 is FNYEAQ. DNA of the CDR3: TGTGCCAGCAGCTTACTAGCGGGAGGGTCCTACAATGAGCAGTTCTTC. It codes for CASSLLAGGSYNEQFF.

The chain carries TRBV4-1 and TRBJ1-1; a weak D match, TRBD1 (5 bases). Germline CDR1 is MGHRA and CDR2 is YSYEKL. Trimming removed 0 bases from V and 4 bases from J, with 18 bases in between. The CDR3 is made up of 17 amino acids. The CDR3: CASSQDGGDAFATEAFF. CDR3 nucleotide sequence: TGCGCCAGCAGCCAAGATGGGGGGGATGCGTTCGCCACTGAAGCTTTCTTT.

The V and J genes are TRBV10-3 and TRBJ2-4; TRBD2 agrees at 7 bases. CDR3 length equals 13 residues. Germline values: CDR1 ENHRY, CDR2 SYGVKD. After removal of 7 bases from V and 9 bases from J, the junction contained 9 bases not matched to a gene. The CDR3 spells CAIKSGVLGIQYF. Here the CDR3 DNA reads TGTGCCATCAAAAGCGGGGTGCTGGGCATTCAGTACTTC.

The chain combines TRBV5-6 with TRBJ2-7, with D tentatively TRBD1 or TRBD2 (6 bases each). The V end lost 4 bases, the J end lost 2 bases, and 16 bases lay between the germline ends. The germline CDR1 and CDR2 sequences are SGHDT and YYEEEE. The CDR3 has 15 amino acids. The CDR3 spells CASSPGGGPPYEQYF. The CDR3 DNA is TGTGCCAGCAGCCCCGGAGGGGGTCCACCCTACGAGCAGTACTTC.

The table lists this clone with a count of one. V and J are TRBV9 and TRBJ2-3; possible D gene TRBD1, 6 bases. Germline CDR1 is SGDLS and CDR2 is YYNGEE. CDR3 size: 16 residues. The germline V and J ends were trimmed by 0 bases and 2 bases, with 13 bases remaining between them. In nucleotides, the CDR3 is TGTGCCAGCAGCGTAGGTAGGGACACTGACACAGATACGCAGTATTTT. It codes for CASSVGRDTDTDTQYF.